This TCR beta chain was sequenced for a study of blood T cell repertoires in COVID-19. Looking at the study overall: Samples came from the United States, Italy and Spain, spanning acute and convalescent COVID-19.

The CDR3 runs 16 residues. The germline V and J ends were trimmed by 4 bases and 3 bases, with 18 bases remaining between them. The germline V gene encodes CDR1 MGHRA and CDR2 YSYEKL. Profiled with immunoSEQ multiplex PCR; TCRdb holds only in-frame clones, not every one. In the table there are 200,000 to 300,000 clones, roughly 88% of which are singletons. The rearrangement links TRBV4-1 to TRBJ1-1; maybe TRBD1 (6 bases). This sequence was found in a woman in her 50s who had recovered from COVID-19. Material: PBMCs or T cells enriched from blood (not recorded which). The CDR3: CASSPPRQERYTEAFF. Here the CDR3 DNA reads TGCGCCAGCAGCCCCCCGCGACAGGAGAGATACACTGAAGCTTTCTTT.